These 12 T cell receptor beta chains share one sample of origin, sequenced in a study of blood T cells in healthy people across ages. The use of a sample-barcoded 5' primer and a J-beta primer mix characterized a second PCR of about 7 to 12 cycles. TCRdb called the 5' RACE reads again in MiXCR, with one record for every CDR3 protein. The sample lists more than 750,000 distinct CDR3 sequences, approximately 32% seen once, with 10% in the top ten. These sequences were also reported in another study, on T cells of mothers and their children.

Input material: blood. The source is a woman aged 40 to 50 in good health.

The table lists this clonotype with many counts. This chain connects TRBV6-6 to TRBJ2-3; D remains ambiguous. Trimming removed 7 bases at V and 11 bases at J, with 19 bases between. The CDR3 length is 13 residues. The germline CDR1 and CDR2 sequences are MNHNY and SVGAGI (reference sequence). The CDR3 loop reads CASTPKALGKQYF. The CDR3 nucleotides are TGTGCCAGCACACCAAAGGCTCTGGGGAAGCAGTATTTT.

This clonotype was seen ten or more times. The rearrangement uses TRBV24-1 and TRBJ1-2; D is perhaps TRBD1 (6 bases). The CDR3 is 14 amino acids. The V end was cut by 3 bases, the J end by 4 bases, with 11 bases between. The V gene's germline CDR1 is KGHDR and CDR2 SFDVKD. The DNA for the CDR3 is TGTGCCACCAGTGATCGGACAGACCTCTATGGCTACACCTTC. Amino acids: CATSDRTDLYGYTF.

Remarks on this clonotype: Just one base apart from a much larger clone, this may be a read error. CDR3: CASSPKGGLAKNIQYF. DNA for the CDR3: TGTGCCAGCAGCCCGAAGGGGGGGCTAGCCAAAAACATTCAGTACTTC. J is TRBJ2-4 and V is TRBV3-1; weak D call: TRBD2 (7 bases). The CDR3 loop spans 16 amino acids. Per germline, CDR1 LGHDT and CDR2 YNNKEL (reference sequence). Trimming left V 4 bases short and J 0 bases short, with 13 bases between. Full variable domain (remainder filled in from reference TRBV3-1 and TRBJ2-4): DTAVSQTPKYLVTQMGNDKSIKCEQNLGHDTMYWYKQDSKKFLKIMFSYNNKELIINETVPNRFSPKSPDKAHLNLHINSLELGDSAVYFCASSPKGGLAKNIQYFGAGTRLSVL.

In its sample, this clonotype was seen a few times. The gene calls are TRBV27 and TRBJ1-2; TRBD1 matches at 10 bases. V was clipped by 5 bases and J by 2 bases; unmatched bases: 5. In germline, CDR1 is MNHEY, CDR2 SMNVEV (reference sequence). The length of the CDR3 is 15 residues. The CDR3 DNA is TGTGCCAGCAGTCCCTTGGACAGGGGGAACTATGGCTACACCTTC. It codes for CASSPLDRGNYGYTF.

This chain uses TRBV20-1 with TRBJ2-3, with 10 bases fitting TRBD1. V shed 5 bases, J shed 3 bases, and the junction held 8 bases outside the gene matches. Germline CDR1 and CDR2: DFQATT and SNEGSKA (reference sequence). The CDR3 has 15 residues. The CDR3 region is CSAPERTGGTDTQYF. The CDR3 nucleotides read TGCAGTGCTCCTGAACGGACAGGGGGAACAGATACGCAGTATTTT.

This rearrangement joins TRBV9 to TRBJ2-1, with a possible D match to TRBD1 (7 bases). Germline-derived CDR1 and CDR2 are SGDLS and YYNGEE. Trimming left V 0 bases short and J 7 bases short, with 14 bases between. There are 15 residues in the CDR3. CDR3 sequence (DNA): TGTGCCAGCAGCGTAGGTTCGCAGGGGGGTAATGAGCAGTTCTTC. It specifies CASSVGSQGGNEQFF.

As for this clonotype: At one end the junction does not follow the germline gene, possibly because of a read error. This sequence joins TRBV7-2 and TRBJ2-7; D ambiguous. Looked up from germline, CDR1 is SGHTA and CDR2 is FQGNSA. The CDR3 totals 13 residues. The CDR3 sequence is CASSLSWLYGQYF. As DNA, the CDR3 is TGTGCCAGCAGCTTAAGTTGGTTGTACGGGCAGTACTTC.

About this clonotype itself: Just one base apart from a much larger clone, this may be a read error. This chain connects TRBV10-3 to TRBJ2-7; D may be TRBD1 or TRBD2 (6 bases each). The assigned J gene may be wrong: the sequence end matches TRBJ2-5 better. Germline V gene lookup returns CDR1 ENHRY and CDR2 SYGVKD. The CDR3 consists of 14 residues. This CDR3 is CTIRERGAQETQYF. DNA for the CDR3: TGTACCATCAGGGAGAGGGGGGCCCAAGAGACCCAGTACTTC.

This clonotype came up many times. The V call is TRBV9, the J call TRBJ1-2, with D possibly TRBD1 on 6 matching bases. Trimming cost V 0 bases and J 3 bases, with 12 bases left between them. Germline CDR1 is SGDLS and CDR2 is YYNGEE. This CDR3 comprises 15 residues. The CDR3 sequence: CASSVGAAGDYGYTF. In DNA, the CDR3 is TGTGCCAGCAGCGTAGGGGCGGCAGGGGACTATGGCTACACCTTC.

This clonotype was recorded a few times. A read error may account for a junction end that differs from germline. V and J are TRBV7-3 and TRBJ1-5; TRBD1 is a possible D gene (5 bases). The CDR3 covers 13 residues. Per the germline V gene, CDR1 is SGHTA and CDR2 is FQGTGA. CDR3 bases: TGTGCAAGCAGCAGGGACGCGGGACAGCCCCAGCATTTT. This translates into CASSRDAGQPQHF.

CDR3 region: CASTLDRNSYEQYF. CDR3 sequence (DNA): TGTGCCAGCACCTTAGACAGAAACTCCTACGAGCAGTACTTC. This sequence joins TRBV12-3 or TRBV12-4 and TRBJ2-7; D possibly corresponds to TRBD1 (5 bases). V was pared by 7 bases and J by 0 bases, with 13 bases between. This CDR3 has 14 amino acids.

This clonotype was seen repeatedly, ten times or more. The rearrangement uses TRBV20-1 and TRBJ1-2; 7 bases are a match to TRBD1. The V gene end was trimmed by 0 bases and the J gene end by 0 bases; junction bases not matched to a gene: 7. This CDR3 spans 16 amino acids. The germline V gene has CDR1 DFQATT and CDR2 SNEGSKA (reference sequence). CDR3 nucleotide sequence: TGCAGTGCTAGAGATCCCCGGGACAGTTCTAACTATGGCTACACCTTC. Translation gives CSARDPRDSSNYGYTF.